What follows are 5 T cell receptor beta chains derived from one specimen sequenced in a study of blood T cell repertoires in COVID-19. Assay used: immunoSEQ multiplex PCR; TCRdb lists only in-frame clones, some missing. The sample carries about 330,000 clones, 86% recorded once. Sequencing was done on a sample of peripheral blood. The origin of the receptors is a woman aged 45-59 years with acute or convalescent COVID-19.

Concerning this clone: Distinct nucleotide sequences in the sample also encode this CDR3. The chain employs TRBV29-1 and TRBJ1-5, with TRBD1 identical over 10 bases. V trimming: 6 bases; J trimming: 2 bases; junction bases outside the gene matches: 1. The CDR3 is 13 residues long. CDR1 is SQVTM, CDR2 ANQGSEA, per germline. The CDR3 sequence is CSVGQGGNQPQHF. CDR3 nucleotides: TGCAGCGTAGGACAGGGGGGCAATCAGCCCCAGCATTTT.

V is TRBV11-2 and J is TRBJ2-5, with D maybe TRBD1 (6 bases). CDR1 and CDR2 (germline): SGHAT, FQNNGV. This CDR3 spans 16 amino acids. With 4 bases removed from V and 1 base from J, the gap between germline ends came to 16 bases. CDR3 sequence: CASSSSAWTVQETQYF. CDR3 nucleotides: TGTGCCAGCAGCTCGTCCGCTTGGACAGTCCAAGAGACCCAGTACTTC.

The V gene is TRBV7-2, the J gene TRBJ2-3; 12 bases are shared with TRBD2. The CDR3 contains 15 residues. J was trimmed by 4 bases and V by 5 bases; bases with no gene match: 4. The germline gives CDR1 SGHTA, CDR2 FQGNSA. The CDR3 loop reads CASSSTSGRPDTQYF. The CDR3 coding sequence is TGTGCCAGCAGCAGTACTAGCGGGAGGCCAGATACGCAGTATTTT. Drawing the rest from reference TRBV7-2 and TRBJ2-3, the complete variable domain is GAGVSQSPSNKVTEKGKDVELRCDPISGHTALYWYRQSLGQGLEFLIYFQGNSAPDKSGLPSDRFSAERTGGSVSTLTIQRTQQEDSAVYLCASSSTSGRPDTQYFGPGTRLTVL.

The chain recombines TRBV27 with TRBJ2-7, with a tentative D call TRBD2 (6 bases). CDR1 is MNHEY and CDR2 is SMNVEV in the germline V gene (reference sequence). V shed 3 bases and J shed 3 bases, with 15 bases lying between them. The CDR3 is made up of 15 amino acids. CDR3 protein: CASSFREFKIYEQYF. The CDR3 region has the DNA TGTGCCAGCAGTTTCCGGGAGTTTAAAATCTACGAGCAGTACTTC.

The chain employs TRBV27 and TRBJ1-1; D is ambiguous. V was shortened by 0 bases and J by 4 bases, with 9 bases between the two germline ends. Germline assignment: CDR1 MNHEY and CDR2 SMNVEV (reference sequence). This CDR3 spans 14 amino acids. The CDR3 loop reads CASSLSKLITEAFF. DNA of the CDR3: TGTGCCAGCAGTTTATCGAAACTAATCACTGAAGCTTTCTTT.